This T cell receptor beta chain emerged from a study of technical replicates of blood from a handful of donors. Profiling relied on immunoSEQ multiplex PCR, and the TCRdb table lists in-frame clones only, not all of them. The data show 75,000 to 90,000 clones, just over 90% seen once. This CDR3 spans 14 amino acids. The V gene end was trimmed by 6 bases and the J gene end by 4 bases; junction bases not matched to a gene: 8. CDR1 is SGHAT and CDR2 is FQDESV in the germline V gene (reference sequence). J is TRBJ2-7 and V is TRBV11-1, with 8 bases lining up with TRBD1. The sequence came from a human donor in good health. The sequenced material came from T cells isolated from PBMCs. CDR3 protein: CASSRQGTRYEQYF. The CDR3 region has the DNA TGTGCCAGCAGTCGACAGGGGACCCGATACGAGCAGTACTTC.